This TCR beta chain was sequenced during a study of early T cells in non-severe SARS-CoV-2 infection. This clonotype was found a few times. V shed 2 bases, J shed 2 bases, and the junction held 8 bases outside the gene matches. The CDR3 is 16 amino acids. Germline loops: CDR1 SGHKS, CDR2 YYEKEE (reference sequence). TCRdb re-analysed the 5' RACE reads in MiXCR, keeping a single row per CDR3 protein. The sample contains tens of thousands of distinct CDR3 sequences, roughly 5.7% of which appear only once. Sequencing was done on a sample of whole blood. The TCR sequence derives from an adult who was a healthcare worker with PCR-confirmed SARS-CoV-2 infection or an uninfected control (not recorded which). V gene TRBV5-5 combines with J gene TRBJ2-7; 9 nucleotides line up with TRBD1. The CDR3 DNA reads TGTGCCAGCAGCTTCACAGGGGGCACCTATACCTACGAGCAGTACTTC. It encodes CASSFTGGTYTYEQYF.